This TCR beta chain was retrieved from a study of blood T cell repertoires in COVID-19. Clones were read by immunoSEQ multiplex PCR, and TCRdb kept only the in-frame ones, dropping some. The sample has 250,000 to 300,000 clones; about nine tenths are singletons. The sequence came from a woman aged 35 to 49 who had recovered from COVID-19. The sequencing input was PBMCs or T cells enriched from blood (not recorded which).

CDR3 sequence: CASSVALRDRGSYEQYF. The CDR3 nucleotides read TGTGCCAGCAGCGTAGCTCTCCGGGACAGGGGTTCCTACGAGCAGTACTTC. The chain employs TRBV9 and TRBJ2-7; 10 nucleotides align to TRBD1. V lost 0 bases and J lost 1; bases outside the gene matches: 7. The CDR3 length is 17 residues. Per the germline V gene, CDR1 is SGDLS and CDR2 is YYNGEE. The complete variable domain, with remaining parts taken from reference TRBV9 and TRBJ2-7, reads DSGVTQTPKHLITATGQRVTLRCSPRSGDLSVYWYQQSLDQGLQFLIQYYNGEERAKGNILERFSAQQFPDLHSELNLSSLELGDSALYFCASSVALRDRGSYEQYFGPGTRLTVT.